This TCR beta chain was obtained from a study of T cell responses to AZD1222 COVID-19 vaccine. Measured with immunoSEQ multiplex PCR; TCRdb has only the in-frame clones, and not every one. Of over 95,000 clones in the sample, about 85% are singletons; the top ten hold around 3.2%. Trimming removed 4 bases from V and 8 bases from J; junction bases left unmatched: 5. The germline V gene has CDR1 MRHNA and CDR2 SNTAGT. The CDR3 contains 13 residues. V is TRBV6-4 and J is TRBJ2-1; 7 positions match TRBD1. The starting material was peripheral blood, obtained on day 0 of AZD1222 vaccination. This receptor was identified in an adult in good health. The CDR3 sequence: CASSGQGVDEQFF. CDR3 nucleotides: TGTGCCAGCAGTGGGCAGGGGGTCGATGAGCAGTTCTTC.